The 26 T cell receptor beta chains in this list originate from one sample, sequenced in a study of shared clonotypes between healthy human individuals. Clones were read by immunoSEQ multiplex PCR, and TCRdb kept only the in-frame ones, dropping some. The table shows around 510,000 clones, with around 81% occurring only once. The sequenced sample was PBMCs. The source is a woman between 35 and 50 years old in good health. Some clones in this sample may be carry-over from other donors' samples.

This clone was picked up one time. The V call is TRBV7-5, the J call TRBJ1-1. TRBV7-5 counts as a pseudogene. The CDR3 covers 14 residues. CDR3 nucleotides: TGTGCCAGCAGCTTAGCGGGCAGCCACACTGAAGCTTTCTTT. Amino acid sequence: CASSLAGSHTEAFF.

V and J are TRBV19 and TRBJ2-7; 12 nucleotides line up with TRBD2. Germline trimming cut 6 bases from V and 3 bases from J; bases unmatched to any gene: 3. CDR1 LNHDA and CDR2 SQIVND come from the germline V gene (reference sequence). The CDR3 spans 14 residues. The CDR3 DNA is TGTGCCAGTAGAGCACTAGCGGGAGGCTACGAGCAGTACTTC. It codes for CASRALAGGYEQYF. The variable domain in full, completed from reference TRBV19 and TRBJ2-7, reads DGGITQSPKYLFRKEGQNVTLSCEQNLNHDAMYWYRQDPGQGLRLIYYSQIVNDFQKGDIAEGYSVSREKKESFPLTVTSAQKNPTAFYLCASRALAGGYEQYFGPGTRLTVT.

The chain carries TRBV5-1 and TRBJ1-4; 7 bases line up with TRBD1. Germline values: CDR1 SGHRS, CDR2 YFSETQ. This CDR3 contains 15 residues. V shed 2 bases and J 8 bases; nucleotides not matched to a gene: 9. Here the CDR3 DNA reads TGCGCCAGCAGCTTCGTTTCTGACAGGGACGAAAAACTGTTTTTT. Translated, it gives CASSFVSDRDEKLFF.

The chain couples TRBV19 to TRBJ2-3; no clear D. Trimming left V 0 bases short and J 3 bases short, with 10 bases between. The CDR3 runs 15 residues. Per the germline V gene, CDR1 is LNHDA and CDR2 is SQIVND (reference sequence). The CDR3 region is CASSIEVQPTDTQYF. The CDR3 coding sequence is TGTGCCAGTAGTATAGAGGTCCAGCCGACAGATACGCAGTATTTT.

This clone occurred many times. This sample includes further DNA sequences coding for the same CDR3. The rearrangement uses TRBV29-1 and TRBJ1-4, with TRBD1 matching 7 bases. CDR1 SQVTM and CDR2 ANQGSEA come from the germline V gene. The CDR3 consists of 13 residues. The V and J ends lost 1 base and 6 bases, in that order; junction bases with no gene match: 2. CDR3 amino acids: CSVEVGGDEKLFF. Written as DNA, the CDR3 is TGCAGCGTTGAAGTAGGGGGCGATGAAAAACTGTTTTTT.

Turning to this clone: It is likely a read error, because the conserved phenylalanine at the end of the CDR3 is missing. It is unclear where the CDR3 begins or ends on the DNA, so no DNA is shown, and the CDR3 is as TCRdb lists it. This chain uses TRBV2 with TRBJ2-3; no check of the table's D call, TRBD2, against the DNA was made. With termini counted, the CDR3 has 14 amino acids. Looked up from germline, CDR1 is SNHLY and CDR2 is FYNNEI. The CDR3: CASSEYGSGSVRTP.

This clone appeared once. This chain uses TRBV7-3 with TRBJ2-2, with 10 bases identical to TRBD2. The CDR3 is 18 amino acids. The V segment lost 1 base and the J segment 1 base; nucleotides outside the gene matches: 6. Looked up from germline, CDR1 is SGHTA and CDR2 is FQGTGA. The CDR3 region has the DNA TGTGCCAGCAGCTTAATCGCTAGCGGGAGAGAGAACACCGGGGAGCTGTTTTTT. It specifies CASSLIASGRENTGELFF.

About this clone itself: The same CDR3 is also encoded by other DNA sequences in this sample. CDR3 bases: TGCGCCAGCAGCTTGGCTGGCAGGGGCTACGAGCAGTACTTC. Its translation is CASSLAGRGYEQYF. The V call is TRBV5-1, the J call TRBJ2-7; TRBD1 might be the D (6 bases). CDR1 is SGHRS and CDR2 is YFSETQ in the germline V gene. The CDR3 loop spans 14 amino acids. The ends were cut back, 0 bases at V and 3 bases at J, with 10 bases in the middle.

This clone has just one count. The rearrangement joins TRBV6-5 to TRBJ2-7, with D possibly being TRBD1 (6 bases). V was clipped by 5 bases and J by 7 bases, with 15 bases between them. CDR3 length: 13 amino acids. CDR1 MNHEY and CDR2 SVGAGI come from the germline V gene. DNA of the CDR3: TGTGCCAGCAGTGCTCCGGGACATTTGGAGCAGTACTTC. Translated: CASSAPGHLEQYF.

Note on this clone: Other DNA sequences in the sample encode the same CDR3. The rearrangement joins TRBV5-4 to TRBJ2-1; 14 bases are a match to TRBD2. Germline V gene data show CDR1 as SGHNT and CDR2 as YYREEE (reference sequence). The CDR3 extends over 15 amino acids. Trimming at V came to 3 bases and at J to 6 bases, leaving 2 bases not matched to a gene. CDR3 sequence: CASSSGTSGSNEQFF. CDR3 sequence (DNA): TGTGCCAGCAGCTCCGGGACTAGCGGGAGCAATGAGCAGTTCTTC.

This clone came up once. The rearrangement links TRBV5-1 to TRBJ2-1; tentatively, D is TRBD2 (6 bases). Germline lookup yields CDR1 SGHRS and CDR2 YFSETQ. The CDR3 spans 14 residues. V was clipped by 5 bases and J by 7 bases, with 16 bases between them. The CDR3 region is CASSKTSLRNEQFF. Here the CDR3 DNA reads TGCGCCAGCAGTAAGACTAGTCTTCGGAATGAGCAGTTCTTC.

V and J are TRBV19 and TRBJ2-1; the match to TRBD1 covers 9 bases. The CDR3 covers 15 residues. V dropped 10 bases and J dropped 10; count of bases not matched to a gene: 17. The germline V gene has CDR1 LNHDA and CDR2 SQIVND (reference sequence). For the CDR3, the DNA is TGTGCCACCCCTCCTGGGACAGGGTTGAGGGAGGAGCAGTTCTTC. Residues: CATPPGTGLREEQFF.

CDR3 region: CASSPNPMLITYEQYF. The CDR3 DNA is TGTGCCAGCAGTCCTAACCCGATGCTTATTACCTACGAGCAGTACTTC. The genes are TRBV2 and TRBJ2-7; unclear D gene. V gave up 5 bases and J gave up 2 bases, with 19 bases separating them. Germline CDR1 reads SNHLY; CDR2 reads FYNNEI. The CDR3 length is 16 residues.

This sequence joins TRBV2 and TRBJ2-2, with TRBD1 as a possible D gene (5 bases). V lost 5 bases and J 1 base, leaving 11 bases between the germline ends. CDR3 length: 15 residues. Germline CDR1 is SNHLY and CDR2 is FYNNEI. Here the CDR3 DNA reads TGTGCCAGCAGTACACAGGAGATGAACACCGGGGAGCTGTTTTTT. This translates into CASSTQEMNTGELFF.

V usage is TRBV5-1 and J usage is TRBJ2-5, with D unresolved. In germline, CDR1 is SGHRS, CDR2 YFSETQ. The length of the CDR3 is 13 residues. The germline V and J ends were trimmed by 0 bases and 3 bases, with 6 bases remaining between them. CDR3 residues: CASSLALEETQYF. DNA for the CDR3: TGCGCCAGCAGCTTGGCCCTGGAAGAGACCCAGTACTTC.

J is TRBJ2-2 and V is TRBV30, with 11 bases that match TRBD1. Trimming removed 3 bases from V and 5 bases from J; junction bases left unmatched: 8. Germline CDR1 and CDR2: GTSNPN and SVGIG (reference sequence). CDR3 size: 16 residues. The CDR3 DNA reads as TGTGCCTGGAGGGACAGGGGGCGAGGCGATACCGGGGAGCTGTTTTTT. Residues: CAWRDRGRGDTGELFF. Using reference TRBV30 and TRBJ2-2 for the parts outside the CDR3, the full variable domain is SQTIHQWPATLVQPVGSPLSLECTVEGTSNPNLYWYRQAAGRGLQLLFYSVGIGQISSEVPQNLSASRPQDRQFILSSKKLLLSDSGFYLCAWRDRGRGDTGELFFGEGSRLTVL.

A single count supports this clone. This rearrangement joins TRBV5-1 to TRBJ2-2; 10 nucleotides align to TRBD2. The CDR3 loop spans 15 amino acids. V lost 1 base and J lost 5; bases outside the gene matches: 2. CDR1 is SGHRS, CDR2 YFSETQ, per germline. CDR3 nucleotides: TGCGCCAGCAGCTTGCTAGCGGGGGTTACCGGGGAGCTGTTTTTT. Its protein product is CASSLLAGVTGELFF.

This chain connects TRBV10-3 to TRBJ2-2; 9 nucleotides agree with TRBD1. The CDR3 is made up of 14 amino acids. J lost 6 bases, V lost 3 bases, and 2 bases had no gene match. Germline V CDR1 and CDR2: ENHRY, SYGVKD. DNA for the CDR3: TGTGCCATCAGTGATAGGACAGGGGCCGGGGAGCTGTTTTTT. Translating gives CAISDRTGAGELFF.

The chain has TRBV21-1 and TRBJ2-7. TRBV21-1 is a known pseudogene. The CDR3 runs 10 residues. In DNA, the CDR3 is TGTGCCAGCGGGGGCTACGAGCAGTACTTC. Translated: CASGGYEQYF.

The chain employs TRBV2 and TRBJ2-7; D might be TRBD1 (5 bases). The CDR3 is 15 residues long. The V end was cut by 1 base, the J end by 3 bases, with 13 bases between. Looked up from germline, CDR1 is SNHLY and CDR2 is FYNNEI. The CDR3 sequence is CASSEVRARDYEQYF. The DNA of the CDR3 is TGTGCCAGCAGTGAAGTCAGGGCCCGAGACTACGAGCAGTACTTC.

The chain links TRBV15 to TRBJ1-5; TRBD1 might be the D (5 bases). The V end lost 1 base, the J end lost 6 bases, and 16 bases lay between the germline ends. CDR3 length: 16 residues. Germline V gene lookup returns CDR1 LNHNV and CDR2 YYDKDF (reference sequence). CDR3 in amino acids: CATSRGGRGVGQPQHF. The CDR3 DNA reads TGTGCCACCAGCAGAGGCGGGAGGGGAGTAGGTCAGCCCCAGCATTTT.

This rearrangement joins TRBV7-3 to TRBJ1-4; D unclear. Germline assignment: CDR1 SGHTA and CDR2 FQGTGA. Trimming stripped 5 bases from V and 2 bases from J, with 24 bases between. The CDR3 is made up of 19 amino acids. The CDR3 loop is CASSPSELQGRSTNEKLFF. The CDR3 region has the DNA TGTGCCAGCAGCCCAAGCGAGCTCCAAGGTAGGAGCACTAATGAAAAACTGTTTTTT.

The J gene is TRBJ1-5, the V gene TRBV6-4; D is unresolved. The CDR3 sequence is 13 residues long. Deletions cut 3 bases from V and 0 bases from J, with 3 bases between. Germline-derived CDR1 and CDR2 are MRHNA and SNTAGT. In DNA, the CDR3 is TGTGCCAGCAGTGAAACTAGCAATCAGCCCCAGCATTTT. Its translation is CASSETSNQPQHF.

The V gene is TRBV30, the J gene TRBJ2-7, with 10 bases lining up with TRBD1. The junction had 6 bases not matched to a gene; V was cut back by 2 bases and J by 5 bases. The germline V gene has CDR1 GTSNPN and CDR2 SVGIG (reference sequence). The CDR3 has 14 amino acids. CDR3 residues: CAWSPRQGANEQYF. The CDR3 region has the DNA TGTGCCTGGAGTCCACGACAGGGGGCCAACGAGCAGTACTTC.

In its sample, this clone was seen once. This may be a read error, as it is one base from a much larger clone. This rearrangement joins TRBV5-1 to TRBJ2-1; the D is unclear. Germline loops: CDR1 SGHRS, CDR2 YFSETQ. This CDR3 spans 11 amino acids. V lost 4 bases to trimming and J lost 2 bases, with 1 base between them. The CDR3 protein is CASSAYNEQFF. The CDR3 nucleotides are TGCGCCAGCAGCGCCTACAATGAGCAGTTCTTC.

V usage is TRBV7-2 and J usage is TRBJ2-7; maybe TRBD2 (7 bases). The CDR3 spans 15 residues. Trimming removed 2 bases at V and 5 bases at J, with 16 bases between. CDR1 is SGHTA and CDR2 is FQGNSA in the germline V gene. CDR3 residues: CASSLNWGGRNEQYF. CDR3 DNA: TGTGCCAGCAGCTTAAATTGGGGGGGCAGGAACGAGCAGTACTTC.